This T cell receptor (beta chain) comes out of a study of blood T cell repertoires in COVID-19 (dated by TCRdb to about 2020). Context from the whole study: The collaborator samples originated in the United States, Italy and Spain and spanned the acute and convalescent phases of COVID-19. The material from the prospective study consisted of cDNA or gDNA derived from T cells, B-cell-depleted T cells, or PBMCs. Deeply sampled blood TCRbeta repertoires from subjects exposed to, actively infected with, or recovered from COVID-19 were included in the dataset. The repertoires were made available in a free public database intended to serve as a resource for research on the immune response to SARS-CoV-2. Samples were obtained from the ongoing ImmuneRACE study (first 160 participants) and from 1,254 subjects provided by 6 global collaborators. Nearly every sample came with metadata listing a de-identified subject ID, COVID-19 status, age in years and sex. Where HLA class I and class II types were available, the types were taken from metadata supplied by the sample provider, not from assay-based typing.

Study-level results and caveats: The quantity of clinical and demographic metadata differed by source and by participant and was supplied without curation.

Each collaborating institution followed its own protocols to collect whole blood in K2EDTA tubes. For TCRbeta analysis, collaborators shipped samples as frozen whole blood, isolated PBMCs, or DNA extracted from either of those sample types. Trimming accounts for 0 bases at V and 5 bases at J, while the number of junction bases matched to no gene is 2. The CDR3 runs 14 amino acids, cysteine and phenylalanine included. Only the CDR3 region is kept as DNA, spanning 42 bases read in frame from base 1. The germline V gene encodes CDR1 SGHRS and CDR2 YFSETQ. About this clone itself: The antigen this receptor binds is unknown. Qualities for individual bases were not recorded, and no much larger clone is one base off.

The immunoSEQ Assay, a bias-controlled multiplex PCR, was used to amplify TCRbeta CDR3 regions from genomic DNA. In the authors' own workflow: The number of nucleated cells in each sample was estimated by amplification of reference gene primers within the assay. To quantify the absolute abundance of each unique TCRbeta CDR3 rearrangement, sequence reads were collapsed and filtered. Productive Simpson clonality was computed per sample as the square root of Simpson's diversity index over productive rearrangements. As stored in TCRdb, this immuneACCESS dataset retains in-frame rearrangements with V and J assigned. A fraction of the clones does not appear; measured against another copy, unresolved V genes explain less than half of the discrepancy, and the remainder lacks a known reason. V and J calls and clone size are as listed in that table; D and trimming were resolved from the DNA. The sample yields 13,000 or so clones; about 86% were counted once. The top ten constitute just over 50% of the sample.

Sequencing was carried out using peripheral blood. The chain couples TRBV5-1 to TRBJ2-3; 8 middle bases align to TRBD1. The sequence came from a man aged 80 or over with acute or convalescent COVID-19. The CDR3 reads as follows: CASSLGQGIDTQYF. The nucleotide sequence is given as TGCGCCAGCAGCTTGGGACAGGGGATAGATACGCAGTATTTT. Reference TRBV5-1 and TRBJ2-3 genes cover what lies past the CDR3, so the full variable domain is KAGVTQTPRYLIKTRGQQVTLSCSPISGHRSVSWYQQTPGQGLQFLFEYFSETQRNKGNFPGRFSGRQFSNSRSEMNVSTLELGDSALYLCASSLGQGIDTQYFGPGTRLTVL.